This TCR beta chain was obtained from a study of T cell responses to AZD1222 COVID-19 vaccine. The study, taken as a whole, reports: Only five or six AZD1222 recipients were seropositive at baseline. As reported, nearly half of all spike-specific TCRs target variant regions that are unmutated.

CDR1 and CDR2 from the germline V gene are SGHAT and FQNNGV. This CDR3 has 18 residues. Trimming took 1 base from V and 1 from J; bases not matched to a gene: 5. About this clone: Its antigen is not known.

Profiling relied on immunoSEQ multiplex PCR, and the TCRdb table lists in-frame clones only, not all of them. The sample records over 150,000 clones, 90% to 95% being singletons. The clonotype was recovered from an adult who received the AZD1222 COVID-19 vaccine. The material sequenced was peripheral blood, taken 28 days after the second AZD1222 dose. V and J are TRBV11-2 and TRBJ2-1, with 12 bases fitting TRBD2. CDR3 sequence: CASSLGSSGGGSYNEQFF. The CDR3 bases are TGTGCCAGCAGCTTAGGTTCTAGCGGGGGGGGATCCTACAATGAGCAGTTCTTC.